The sequence of this T cell receptor beta chain was determined in a study of cytomegalovirus exposure and HLA in healthy donors. Turning to the study itself: Some 87 million unique TCRs from HLA-typed donors were held in an early release of data.

Study-wide findings and caveats: There were some V segments, including TRBV6-2 and TRBV6-3, excluded as indistinguishable.

The PCR made use of 60 Vbeta and 13 Jbeta primers. This table comes from immunoSEQ multiplex PCR, and its TCRdb copy is limited to in-frame clones, with some not included. The table includes 60,000 to 100,000 clones, about 79% detected once. Germline assignment: CDR1 SGHVS and CDR2 FQNEAQ. The V gene end was trimmed by 1 base and the J gene end by 4 bases; junction bases not matched to a gene: 7. This CDR3 spans 16 amino acids. Comments on this clone: Its antigen is not identified.

This TCR came from a male donor in good health and CMV-seropositive. This chain uses TRBV7-8 with TRBJ1-5; TRBD1 agrees at 7 bases. The sequencing input was PBMCs. DNA for the CDR3: TGTGCCAGCAGCTTAGAGGGACAGACCTTGAATCAGCCCCAGCATTTT. It yields the protein CASSLEGQTLNQPQHF.